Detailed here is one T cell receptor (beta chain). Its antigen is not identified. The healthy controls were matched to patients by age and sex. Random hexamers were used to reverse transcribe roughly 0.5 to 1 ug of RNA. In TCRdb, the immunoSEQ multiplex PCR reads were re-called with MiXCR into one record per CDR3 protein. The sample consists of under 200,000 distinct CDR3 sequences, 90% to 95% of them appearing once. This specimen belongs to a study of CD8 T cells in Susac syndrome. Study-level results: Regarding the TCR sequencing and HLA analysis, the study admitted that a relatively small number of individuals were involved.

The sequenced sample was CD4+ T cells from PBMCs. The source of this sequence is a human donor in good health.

The CDR3 DNA follows: TGCAGTGCTAGAGATCCCTGGGTAGGGAACACCGGGGAGCTGTTTTTT. Translation gives CSARDPWVGNTGELFF. This chain links TRBV20-1 with TRBJ2-2; D not certain. This CDR3 is 16 amino acids long. The germline V gene has CDR1 DFQATT and CDR2 SNEGSKA (reference sequence). Trimming removed 0 bases at V and 1 base at J, with 12 bases between.